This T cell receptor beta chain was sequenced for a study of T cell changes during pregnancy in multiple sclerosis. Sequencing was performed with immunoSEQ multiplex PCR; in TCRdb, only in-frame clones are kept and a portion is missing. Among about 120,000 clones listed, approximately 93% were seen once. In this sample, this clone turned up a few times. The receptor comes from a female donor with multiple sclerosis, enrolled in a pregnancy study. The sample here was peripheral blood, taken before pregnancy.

The CDR3 protein is CASRGHPYGYTF. Here the CDR3 DNA reads TGTGCCAGCCGAGGACACCCCTATGGCTACACCTTC. The rearrangement joins TRBV6-1 to TRBJ1-2; D might be TRBD1 (5 bases). This CDR3 has 12 residues. V was shortened by 8 bases and J by 4 bases, with 11 bases between the two germline ends. Germline V CDR1 and CDR2: MNHNS, SASEGT.